The 20 T cell receptor beta chains reported below all come from one sample, sequenced in a study of T cell changes during pregnancy in multiple sclerosis. Method: immunoSEQ multiplex PCR; TCRdb's copy keeps in-frame clones and lacks some. The sample records tens of thousands of clones, around nine tenths being singletons. The material sequenced was peripheral blood, taken in the third trimester of pregnancy. The receptor set was obtained from a female donor with multiple sclerosis, enrolled in a pregnancy study.

This clone was seen only once. The chain joins TRBV28 to TRBJ2-7, with a tentative D call TRBD2 (7 bases). CDR3 length: 15 residues. Trimming took 5 bases from V and 4 from J, leaving 18 bases between them. From germline, CDR1 is MDHEN and CDR2 SYDVKM. The CDR3 DNA is TGTGCCAGCAGTCCCTCGGCTGAGGGGGGGTACGAGCAGTACTTC. This encodes CASSPSAEGGYEQYF.

CDR3 loop: CASSLAGSGDTQYF. In nucleotides, the CDR3 is TGTGCCAGCAGCTTAGCGGGGTCGGGAGATACGCAGTATTTT. This chain links TRBV11-2 with TRBJ2-3, with D maybe TRBD2 (5 bases). Trimming stripped 1 base from V and 5 bases from J, with 10 bases between. The germline V gene has CDR1 SGHAT and CDR2 FQNNGV. This CDR3 is built from 14 residues.

The rearrangement uses TRBV7-6 and TRBJ1-6, with TRBD1 as a possible D gene (5 bases). The CDR3 sequence is 14 residues long. The germline V and J ends were trimmed by 4 bases and 10 bases, with 14 bases remaining between them. Germline values: CDR1 SGHVS, CDR2 FNYEAQ. This CDR3 is CASSSFGAESPLHF. In nucleotides, the CDR3 is TGTGCCAGCAGCTCCTTTGGGGCCGAGTCACCCCTCCACTTT.

J is TRBJ2-3 and V is TRBV5-8, with TRBD1 matching over 8 bases. This CDR3 contains 13 residues. From germline, CDR1 is SGHTS and CDR2 YDEGEE. The V gene end was trimmed by 4 bases and the J gene end by 7 bases; junction bases not matched to a gene: 5. The CDR3 DNA is TGTGCCAGCAGCCCGGACAGGGCAAATACGCAGTATTTT. Translating gives CASSPDRANTQYF.

Here the CDR3 reads CASSVDIPLPGNYGYTF. Here the CDR3 DNA reads TGTGCCAGCAGTGTGGACATCCCACTACCGGGTAACTATGGCTACACCTTC. The chain carries TRBV6-1 and TRBJ1-2; possible D gene TRBD1, 5 bases. The CDR3 has 17 residues. Per the germline V gene, CDR1 is MNHNS and CDR2 is SASEGT. Trimming removed 4 bases at V and 1 base at J, with 19 bases between.

The V gene is TRBV19, the J gene TRBJ2-7; 14 nucleotides match TRBD2. V was pared by 5 bases and J by 6 bases, with 9 bases of the junction left unmatched. CDR3 length equals 16 residues. The germline V gene has CDR1 LNHDA and CDR2 SQIVND (reference sequence). The CDR3 region is CASSPQGLAGVIEQYF. CDR3 nucleotides: TGTGCCAGTAGTCCTCAGGGACTAGCGGGAGTCATCGAGCAGTACTTC.

This chain links TRBV6-5 with TRBJ2-3, with a weak D call TRBD2 (6 bases). From germline, CDR1 is MNHEY and CDR2 SVGAGI. V lost 6 bases, J lost 2 bases, and 15 bases lay in between. This CDR3 has 15 residues. This CDR3 is CASRPDYPYTDTQYF. CDR3 nucleotide sequence: TGTGCCAGCAGACCGGACTACCCCTACACAGATACGCAGTATTTT.

This clone came up once. The V gene is TRBV4-1, the J gene TRBJ2-7, with 8 bases that match TRBD2. V dropped 0 bases and J dropped 6; count of bases not matched to a gene: 7. CDR3 length: 15 amino acids. Germline CDR1 reads MGHRA; CDR2 reads YSYEKL. The CDR3 here is CASSQEPLAGGEQYF. CDR3 DNA: TGCGCCAGCAGCCAAGAGCCCCTAGCGGGTGGCGAGCAGTACTTC.

The rearrangement links TRBV6-6 to TRBJ2-1; tentative D call: TRBD2 (5 bases). The CDR3 has 16 residues. V was cut by 7 bases and J by 0 bases, with 16 bases left in between. Germline V gene sequence: CDR1 MNHNY, CDR2 SVGAGI (reference sequence). CDR3 residues: CASTKGGLHSYNEQFF. DNA of the CDR3: TGTGCCAGCACCAAGGGCGGACTGCACTCCTACAATGAGCAGTTCTTC.

This chain links TRBV19 with TRBJ1-3; D call uncertain. With 11 bases removed from V and 1 base from J, the gap between germline ends came to 15 bases. Germline V CDR1 and CDR2: LNHDA, SQIVND (reference sequence). The CDR3 spans 14 residues. The chain's CDR3 is CASGVGHSGNTIYF. CDR3 coding DNA: TGTGCCTCCGGGGTCGGGCATTCTGGAAACACCATATATTTT.

The rearrangement links TRBV19 to TRBJ1-2, with 7 bases lining up with TRBD1. V gave up 4 bases and J gave up 7 bases; unmatched junction bases: 12. From germline, CDR1 is LNHDA and CDR2 SQIVND (reference sequence). The CDR3 covers 15 residues. CDR3 sequence (DNA): TGTGCCAGTAGTAGCGACAGGGCTATGGGTTCTGGCTACACCTTC. The encoded protein is CASSSDRAMGSGYTF. Combining the CDR3 with reference TRBV19 and TRBJ1-2 gives the whole variable domain DGGITQSPKYLFRKEGQNVTLSCEQNLNHDAMYWYRQDPGQGLRLIYYSQIVNDFQKGDIAEGYSVSREKKESFPLTVTSAQKNPTAFYLCASSSDRAMGSGYTFGSGTRLTVV.

This rearrangement joins TRBV7-7 to TRBJ2-7, with unresolved D. The germline V gene encodes CDR1 SSHAT and CDR2 FNYEAQ (reference sequence). The CDR3 is 15 amino acids. The CDR3 region is CATLSPKVCSYEQYF. The CDR3 region has the DNA TGTGCTACCCTTAGCCCCAAAGTTTGCTCCTACGAGCAGTACTTC. Filled out from reference TRBV7-7 and TRBJ2-7, the complete variable domain reads GAGVSQSPRYKVTKRGQDVTLRCDPISSHATLYWYQQALGQGPEFLTYFNYEAQPDKSGLPSDRFSAERPEGSISTLTIQRTEQRDSAMYRCATLSPKVCSYEQYFGPGTRLTVT.

The V and J genes are TRBV4-2 and TRBJ2-1; 10 bases are a match to TRBD2. The CDR3 contains 16 residues. V was pared by 0 bases and J by 2 bases, with 1 base of the junction left unmatched. Germline V gene sequence: CDR1 LGHNA, CDR2 YNFKEQ. CDR3 sequence: CASSQDGTSAYNEQFF. The DNA of the CDR3 is TGTGCCAGCAGCCAAGATGGGACTAGCGCCTACAATGAGCAGTTCTTC.

This chain's CDR3 is CASSRGNADTQYF. The DNA of the CDR3 is TGTGCCAGCAGCAGGGGTAACGCAGATACGCAGTATTTT. The gene calls are TRBV6-5 and TRBJ2-3, with D possibly TRBD1 on 6 matching bases. The V gene's germline CDR1 is MNHEY and CDR2 SVGAGI. The CDR3 length is 13 residues. V gave up 6 bases and J gave up 4 bases, with 11 bases separating them.

V usage is TRBV7-2 and J usage is TRBJ2-7; no reliable D call. Trimming left V 2 bases short and J 4 bases short, with 6 bases between. The CDR3 consists of 12 residues. Germline CDR1 reads SGHTA; CDR2 reads FQGNSA. The DNA of the CDR3 is TGTGCCAGCAGCTTATCCGGGTACGAGCAGTACTTC. Residues: CASSLSGYEQYF. Together with reference TRBV7-2 and TRBJ2-7, the CDR3 gives the full variable domain: GAGVSQSPSNKVTEKGKDVELRCDPISGHTALYWYRQSLGQGLEFLIYFQGNSAPDKSGLPSDRFSAERTGGSVSTLTIQRTQQEDSAVYLCASSLSGYEQYFGPGTRLTVT.

This chain links TRBV5-1 with TRBJ2-3, with TRBD2 as a possible D gene (6 bases). The germline V and J ends were trimmed by 4 bases and 1 base, with 16 bases remaining between them. The CDR3 is made up of 16 amino acids. Germline V gives CDR1 SGHRS, CDR2 YFSETQ. The CDR3 sequence is CASSLGAGPRTDTQYF. In nucleotides, the CDR3 is TGCGCCAGCAGCCTCGGGGCGGGGCCCCGCACAGATACGCAGTATTTT.

CDR3 residues: CASSASGQPTGELFF. The CDR3 bases are TGTGCCAGCAGTGCTTCTGGGCAGCCGACCGGGGAGCTGTTTTTT. The V and J genes are TRBV6-4 and TRBJ2-2; D is ambiguous. Trimming removed 4 bases at V and 5 bases at J, with 14 bases between. Germline V gene lookup returns CDR1 MRHNA and CDR2 SNTAGT. This CDR3 has 15 residues.

This chain connects TRBV6-5 to TRBJ2-4; perhaps TRBD1 as D (5 bases). Trimming left V 4 bases short and J 6 bases short, with 19 bases between. The CDR3 contains 16 residues. Germline CDR1 MNHEY, CDR2 SVGAGI. The chain's CDR3 is CASSSDPTGPLNIQYF. The CDR3 DNA is TGTGCCAGCAGTTCCGACCCAACAGGACCCTTAAACATTCAGTACTTC.

The CDR3 loop reads CASSFRGVPYEQYF. The CDR3 bases are TGTGCCAGCAGTTTCCGCGGGGTGCCCTACGAGCAGTACTTC. This rearrangement joins TRBV28 to TRBJ2-7; tentative D call: TRBD2 (6 bases). V was pared by 3 bases and J by 2 bases, with 11 bases between. This CDR3 has 14 amino acids. Germline-derived CDR1 and CDR2 are MDHEN and SYDVKM.

The rearrangement uses TRBV6-5 and TRBJ2-5, with 8 bases identical to TRBD1. V was clipped by 8 bases and J by 2 bases; unmatched bases: 7. CDR3 length: 14 amino acids. Germline V gene data show CDR1 as MNHEY and CDR2 as SVGAGI. CDR3 loop: CASRQGTGQETQYF. CDR3 nucleotides: TGTGCCAGCCGACAGGGGACCGGGCAAGAGACCCAGTACTTC.